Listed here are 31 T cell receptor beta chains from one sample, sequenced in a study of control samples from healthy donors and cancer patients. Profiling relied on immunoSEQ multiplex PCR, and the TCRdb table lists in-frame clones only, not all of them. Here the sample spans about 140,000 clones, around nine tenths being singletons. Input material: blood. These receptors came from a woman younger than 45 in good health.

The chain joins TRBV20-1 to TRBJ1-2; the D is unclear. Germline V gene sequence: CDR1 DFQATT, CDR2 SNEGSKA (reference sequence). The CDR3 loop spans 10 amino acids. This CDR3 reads CRINAVGYTF. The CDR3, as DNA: TGCAGAATTAATGCCGTTGGCTACACCTTC.

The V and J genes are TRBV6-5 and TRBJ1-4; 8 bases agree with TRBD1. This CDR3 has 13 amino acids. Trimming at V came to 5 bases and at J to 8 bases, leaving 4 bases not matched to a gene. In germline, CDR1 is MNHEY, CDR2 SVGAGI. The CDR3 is CASSMDREEKLFF. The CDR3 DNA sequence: TGTGCCAGCAGTATGGACAGGGAGGAAAAACTGTTTTTT.

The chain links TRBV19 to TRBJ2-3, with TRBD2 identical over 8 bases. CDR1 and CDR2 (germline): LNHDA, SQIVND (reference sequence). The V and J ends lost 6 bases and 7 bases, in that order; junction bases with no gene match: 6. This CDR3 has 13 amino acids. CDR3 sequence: CASRSSGSNTQYF. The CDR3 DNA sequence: TGTGCCAGTAGATCAAGCGGGAGTAATACGCAGTATTTT.

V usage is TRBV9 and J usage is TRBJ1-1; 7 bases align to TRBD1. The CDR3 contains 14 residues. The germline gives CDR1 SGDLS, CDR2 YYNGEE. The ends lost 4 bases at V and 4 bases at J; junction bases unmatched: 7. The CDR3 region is CASSPRDRPTEAFF. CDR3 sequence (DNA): TGTGCCAGCAGCCCGAGGGACAGACCCACTGAAGCTTTCTTT.

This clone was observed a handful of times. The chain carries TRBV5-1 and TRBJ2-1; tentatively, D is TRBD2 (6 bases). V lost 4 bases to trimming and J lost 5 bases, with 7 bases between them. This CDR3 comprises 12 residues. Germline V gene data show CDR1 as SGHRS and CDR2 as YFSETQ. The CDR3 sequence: CASSTGDNEQFF. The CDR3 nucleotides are TGCGCCAGCAGCACGGGGGACAATGAGCAGTTCTTC.

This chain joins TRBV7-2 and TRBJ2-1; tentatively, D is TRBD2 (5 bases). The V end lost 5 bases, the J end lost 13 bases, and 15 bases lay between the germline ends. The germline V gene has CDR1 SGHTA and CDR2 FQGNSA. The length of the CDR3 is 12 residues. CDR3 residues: CASSTTALAQFF. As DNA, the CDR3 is TGTGCCAGCAGCACAACGGCTCTAGCCCAGTTCTTC.

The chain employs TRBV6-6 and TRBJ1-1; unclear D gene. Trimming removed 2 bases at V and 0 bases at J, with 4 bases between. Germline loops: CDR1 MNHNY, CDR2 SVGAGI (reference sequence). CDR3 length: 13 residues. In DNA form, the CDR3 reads TGTGCCAGCAGTTACCCGTTGAACACTGAAGCTTTCTTT. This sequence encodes CASSYPLNTEAFF.

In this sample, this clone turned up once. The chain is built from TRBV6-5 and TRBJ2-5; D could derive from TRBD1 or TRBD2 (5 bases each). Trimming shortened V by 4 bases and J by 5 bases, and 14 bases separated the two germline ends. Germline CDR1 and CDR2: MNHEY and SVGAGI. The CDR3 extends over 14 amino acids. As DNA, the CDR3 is TGTGCCAGCAGTTCAAACTGGGACCCGGAGACCCAGTACTTC. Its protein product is CASSSNWDPETQYF.

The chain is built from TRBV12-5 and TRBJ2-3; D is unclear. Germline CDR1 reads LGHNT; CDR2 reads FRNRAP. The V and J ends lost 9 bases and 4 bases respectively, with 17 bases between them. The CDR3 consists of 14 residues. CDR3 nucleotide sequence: TGTGCTAGCCGAAGTGGGCTGGGCGCAGATACGCAGTATTTT. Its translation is CASRSGLGADTQYF.

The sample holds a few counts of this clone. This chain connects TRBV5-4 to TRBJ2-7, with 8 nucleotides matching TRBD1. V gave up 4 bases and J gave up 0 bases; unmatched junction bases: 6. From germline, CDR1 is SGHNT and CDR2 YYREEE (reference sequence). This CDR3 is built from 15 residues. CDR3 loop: CASSPPGGRSYEQYF. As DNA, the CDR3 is TGTGCCAGCAGCCCACCAGGGGGCCGCTCCTACGAGCAGTACTTC.

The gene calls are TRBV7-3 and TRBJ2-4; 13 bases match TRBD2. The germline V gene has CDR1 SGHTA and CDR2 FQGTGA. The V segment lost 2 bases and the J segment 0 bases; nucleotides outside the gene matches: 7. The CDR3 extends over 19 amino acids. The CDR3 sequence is CASSLGARLAGGAKNIQYF. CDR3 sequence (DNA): TGTGCCAGCAGCTTAGGGGCCCGACTAGCGGGAGGAGCCAAAAACATTCAGTACTTC.

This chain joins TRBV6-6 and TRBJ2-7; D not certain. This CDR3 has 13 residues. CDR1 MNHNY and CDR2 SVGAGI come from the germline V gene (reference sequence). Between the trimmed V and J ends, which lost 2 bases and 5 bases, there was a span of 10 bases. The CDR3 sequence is CASSYVWSHEQYF. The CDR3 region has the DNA TGTGCCAGCAGTTACGTCTGGTCGCACGAGCAGTACTTC.

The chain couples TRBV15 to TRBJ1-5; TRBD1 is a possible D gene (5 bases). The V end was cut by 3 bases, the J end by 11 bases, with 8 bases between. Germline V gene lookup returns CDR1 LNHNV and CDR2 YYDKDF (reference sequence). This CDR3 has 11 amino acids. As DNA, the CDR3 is TGTGCCACCAGCAGCGGGGGTGCCCAGCATTTT. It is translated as CATSSGGAQHF. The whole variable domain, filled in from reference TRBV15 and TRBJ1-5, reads DAMVIQNPRYQVTQFGKPVTLSCSQTLNHNVMYWYQQKSSQAPKLLFHYYDKDFNNEADTPDNFQSRRPNTSFCFLDIRSPGLGDTAMYLCATSSGGAQHFGDGTRLSIL.

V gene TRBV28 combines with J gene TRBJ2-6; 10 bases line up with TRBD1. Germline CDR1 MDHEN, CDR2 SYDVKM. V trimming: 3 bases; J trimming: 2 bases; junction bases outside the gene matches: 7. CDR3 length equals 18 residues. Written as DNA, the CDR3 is TGTGCCAGCAGTTTTTTGGGGACAGGGGTGGCTGGGGCCAACGTCCTGACTTTC. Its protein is CASSFLGTGVAGANVLTF.

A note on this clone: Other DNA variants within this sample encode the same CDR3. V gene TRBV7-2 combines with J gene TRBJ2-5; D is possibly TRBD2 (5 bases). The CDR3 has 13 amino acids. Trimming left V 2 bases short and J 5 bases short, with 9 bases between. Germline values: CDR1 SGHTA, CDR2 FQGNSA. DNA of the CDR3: TGTGCCAGCAGCTTAAGAGGGCGCGAGACCCAGTACTTC. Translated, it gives CASSLRGRETQYF.

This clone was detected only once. The CDR3 region is CASSPWDTDQPQHF. DNA for the CDR3: TGTGCCAGCTCACCATGGGACACCGATCAGCCCCAGCATTTT. This sequence joins TRBV18 and TRBJ1-5; D is perhaps TRBD1 (6 bases). The CDR3 consists of 14 residues. The germline V gene encodes CDR1 KGHSH and CDR2 LQKENI. V lost 2 bases to trimming and J lost 5 bases, with 10 bases between them.

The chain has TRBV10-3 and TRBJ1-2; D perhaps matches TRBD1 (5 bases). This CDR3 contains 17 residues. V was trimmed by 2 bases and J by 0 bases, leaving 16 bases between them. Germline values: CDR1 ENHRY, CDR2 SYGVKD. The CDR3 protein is CAISEGPHRSANYGYTF. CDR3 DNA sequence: TGTGCCATCAGTGAGGGCCCCCACAGGTCAGCTAACTATGGCTACACCTTC.

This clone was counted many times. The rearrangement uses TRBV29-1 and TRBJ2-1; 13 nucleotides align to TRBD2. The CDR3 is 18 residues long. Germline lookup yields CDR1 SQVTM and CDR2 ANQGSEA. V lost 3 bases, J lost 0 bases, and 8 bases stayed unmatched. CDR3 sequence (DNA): TGCAGCGTTGATGTGATAGGACTAGCGGGAGACTCCTACAATGAGCAGTTCTTC. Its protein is CSVDVIGLAGDSYNEQFF.

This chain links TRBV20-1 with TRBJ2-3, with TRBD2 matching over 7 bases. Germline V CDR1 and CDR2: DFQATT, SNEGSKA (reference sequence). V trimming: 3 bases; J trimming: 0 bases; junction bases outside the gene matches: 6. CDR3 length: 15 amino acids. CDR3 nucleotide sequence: TGCAGTGCTAGTTCGGGGAGGGAAAGCACAGATACGCAGTATTTT. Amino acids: CSASSGRESTDTQYF.

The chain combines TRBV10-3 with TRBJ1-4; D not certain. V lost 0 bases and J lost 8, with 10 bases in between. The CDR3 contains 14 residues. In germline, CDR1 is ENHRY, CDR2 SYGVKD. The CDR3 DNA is TGTGCCATCAGTGAGTCGTGGGCCGGGGAAAAACTGTTTTTT. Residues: CAISESWAGEKLFF.

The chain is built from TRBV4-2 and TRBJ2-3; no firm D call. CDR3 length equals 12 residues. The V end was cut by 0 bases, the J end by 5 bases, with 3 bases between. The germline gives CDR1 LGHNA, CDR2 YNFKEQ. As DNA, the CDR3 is TGTGCCAGCAGCCAAGACGGAGATACGCAGTATTTT. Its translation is CASSQDGDTQYF.

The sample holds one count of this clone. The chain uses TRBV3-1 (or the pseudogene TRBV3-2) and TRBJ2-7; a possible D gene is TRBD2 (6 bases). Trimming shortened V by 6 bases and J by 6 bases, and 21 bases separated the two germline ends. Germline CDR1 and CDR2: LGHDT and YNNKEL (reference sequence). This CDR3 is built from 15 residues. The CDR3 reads CASSTPGLGWGEQYF. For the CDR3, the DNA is TGTGCCAGCAGTACCCCGGGACTGGGCTGGGGCGAGCAGTACTTC.

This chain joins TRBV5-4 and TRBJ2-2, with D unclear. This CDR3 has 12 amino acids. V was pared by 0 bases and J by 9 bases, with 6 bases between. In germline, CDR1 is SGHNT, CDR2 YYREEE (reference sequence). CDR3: CASSLDGRELFF. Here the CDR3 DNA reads TGTGCCAGCAGCTTGGACGGCAGGGAGCTGTTTTTT.

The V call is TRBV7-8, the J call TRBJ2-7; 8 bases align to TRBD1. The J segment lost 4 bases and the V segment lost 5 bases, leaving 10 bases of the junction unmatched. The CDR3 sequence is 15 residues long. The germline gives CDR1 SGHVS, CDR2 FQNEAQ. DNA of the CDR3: TGTGCCAGCAGCAACTCCGGGACAGGTTCATACGAGCAGTACTTC. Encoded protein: CASSNSGTGSYEQYF.

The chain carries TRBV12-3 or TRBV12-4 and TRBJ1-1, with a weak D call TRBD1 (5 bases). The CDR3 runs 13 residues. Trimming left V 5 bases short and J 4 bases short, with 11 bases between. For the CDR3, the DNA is TGTGCCAGCAGTCCAGGGTTCTCCACTGAAGCTTTCTTT. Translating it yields CASSPGFSTEAFF.

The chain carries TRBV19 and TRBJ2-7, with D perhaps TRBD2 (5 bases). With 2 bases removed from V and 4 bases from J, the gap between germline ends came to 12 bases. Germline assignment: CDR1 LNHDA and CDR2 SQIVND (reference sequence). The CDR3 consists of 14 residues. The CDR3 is CASSIRPGEYEQYF. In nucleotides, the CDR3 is TGTGCCAGTAGTATAAGACCCGGGGAGTACGAGCAGTACTTC.

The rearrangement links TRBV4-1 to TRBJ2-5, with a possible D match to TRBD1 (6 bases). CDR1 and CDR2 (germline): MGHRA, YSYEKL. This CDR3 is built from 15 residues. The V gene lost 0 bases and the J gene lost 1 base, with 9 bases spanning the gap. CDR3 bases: TGCGCCAGCAGCCAAGAGTACAGGGCCCAAGAGACCCAGTACTTC. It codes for CASSQEYRAQETQYF.

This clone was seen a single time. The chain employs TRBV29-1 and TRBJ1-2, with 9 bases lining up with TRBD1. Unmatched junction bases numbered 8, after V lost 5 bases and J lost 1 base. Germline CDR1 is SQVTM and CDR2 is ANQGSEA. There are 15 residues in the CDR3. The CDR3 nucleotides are TGCAGCGTTTACGGGGACAGGGAAGATAACTATGGCTACACCTTC. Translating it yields CSVYGDREDNYGYTF.

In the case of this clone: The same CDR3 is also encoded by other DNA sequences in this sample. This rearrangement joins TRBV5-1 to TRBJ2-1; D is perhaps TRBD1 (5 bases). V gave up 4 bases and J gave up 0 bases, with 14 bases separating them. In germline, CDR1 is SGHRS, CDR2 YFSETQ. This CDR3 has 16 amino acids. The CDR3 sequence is CASSLSRGSSYNEQFF. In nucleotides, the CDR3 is TGCGCCAGCAGCCTGTCTAGGGGAAGCTCCTACAATGAGCAGTTCTTC.

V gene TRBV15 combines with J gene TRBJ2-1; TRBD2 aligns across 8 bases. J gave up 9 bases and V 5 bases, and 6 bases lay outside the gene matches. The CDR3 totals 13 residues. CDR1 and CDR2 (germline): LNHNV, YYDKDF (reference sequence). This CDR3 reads CATSPRLAPEQFF. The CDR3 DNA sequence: TGTGCCACCAGCCCCCGACTAGCGCCTGAGCAGTTCTTC.

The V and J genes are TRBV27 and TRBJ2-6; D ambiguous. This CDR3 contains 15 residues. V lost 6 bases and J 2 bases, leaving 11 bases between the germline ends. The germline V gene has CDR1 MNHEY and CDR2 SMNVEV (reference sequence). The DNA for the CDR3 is TGTGCCAGCAGGACTTACAGTGCTGGGGCCAACGTCCTGACTTTC. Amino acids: CASRTYSAGANVLTF. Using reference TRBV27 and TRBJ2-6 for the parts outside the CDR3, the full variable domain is EAQVTQNPRYLITVTGKKLTVTCSQNMNHEYMSWYRQDPGLGLRQIYYSMNVEVTDKGDVPEGYKVSRKEKRNFPLILESPSPNQTSLYFCASRTYSAGANVLTFGAGSRLTVL.